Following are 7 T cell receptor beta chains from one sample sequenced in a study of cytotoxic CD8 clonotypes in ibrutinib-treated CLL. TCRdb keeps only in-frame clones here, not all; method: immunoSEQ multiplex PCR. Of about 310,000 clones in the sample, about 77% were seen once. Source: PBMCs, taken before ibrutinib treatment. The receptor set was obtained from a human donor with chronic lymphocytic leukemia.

CDR3 amino acids: CSATLAGLGYF. CDR3 nucleotides: TGCAGTGCTACCCTAGCGGGACTTGGGTATTTT. V and J are TRBV20-1 and TRBJ2-3, with TRBD2 matching 9 bases. The ends lost 4 bases at V and 14 bases at J; junction bases unmatched: 7. The CDR3 spans 11 residues. CDR1 is DFQATT and CDR2 is SNEGSKA in the germline V gene (reference sequence).

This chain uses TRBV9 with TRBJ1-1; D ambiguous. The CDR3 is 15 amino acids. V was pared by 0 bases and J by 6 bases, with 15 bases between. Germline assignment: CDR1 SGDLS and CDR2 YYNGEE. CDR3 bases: TGTGCCAGCAGCGTAGGAGTGTTTGAGGGCGCTGAAGCTTTCTTT. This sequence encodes CASSVGVFEGAEAFF.

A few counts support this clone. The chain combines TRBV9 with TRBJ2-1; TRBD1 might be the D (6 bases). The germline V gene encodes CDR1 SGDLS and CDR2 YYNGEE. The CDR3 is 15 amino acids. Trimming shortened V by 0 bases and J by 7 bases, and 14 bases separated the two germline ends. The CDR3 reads CASSVAGVWGNEQFF. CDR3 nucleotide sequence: TGTGCCAGCAGCGTAGCAGGGGTTTGGGGTAATGAGCAGTTCTTC. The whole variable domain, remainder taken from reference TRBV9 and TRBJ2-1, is DSGVTQTPKHLITATGQRVTLRCSPRSGDLSVYWYQQSLDQGLQFLIQYYNGEERAKGNILERFSAQQFPDLHSELNLSSLELGDSALYFCASSVAGVWGNEQFFGPGTRLTVL.

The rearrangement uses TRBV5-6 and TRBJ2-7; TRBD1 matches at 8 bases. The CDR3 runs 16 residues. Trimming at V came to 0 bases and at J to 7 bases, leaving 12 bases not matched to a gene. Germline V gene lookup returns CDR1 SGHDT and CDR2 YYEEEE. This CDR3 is CASSLAGTGRGIEQYF. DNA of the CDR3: TGTGCCAGCAGCTTGGCGGGGACAGGTAGGGGAATAGAGCAGTACTTC.

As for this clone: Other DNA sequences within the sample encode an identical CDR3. The CDR3 spells CASSQDPAGGLYEQYF. The CDR3 DNA sequence: TGCGCCAGCAGCCAAGATCCAGCGGGAGGACTCTACGAGCAGTACTTC. The rearrangement links TRBV4-1 to TRBJ2-7; 9 bases agree with TRBD2. CDR1 is MGHRA and CDR2 is YSYEKL in the germline V gene. This CDR3 comprises 16 residues. V trimming: 0 bases; J trimming: 3 bases; junction bases outside the gene matches: 6.

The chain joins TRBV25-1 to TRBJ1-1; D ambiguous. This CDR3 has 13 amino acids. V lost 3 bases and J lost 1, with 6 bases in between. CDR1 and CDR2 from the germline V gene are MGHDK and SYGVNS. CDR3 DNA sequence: TGTGCCAGCAGTGATCTTGGGAACACTGAAGCTTTCTTT. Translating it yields CASSDLGNTEAFF. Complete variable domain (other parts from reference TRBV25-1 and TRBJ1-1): EADIYQTPRYLVIGTGKKITLECSQTMGHDKMYWYQQDPGMELHLIHYSYGVNSTEKGDLSSESTVSRIRTEHFPLTLESARPSHTSQYLCASSDLGNTEAFFGQGTRLTVV.

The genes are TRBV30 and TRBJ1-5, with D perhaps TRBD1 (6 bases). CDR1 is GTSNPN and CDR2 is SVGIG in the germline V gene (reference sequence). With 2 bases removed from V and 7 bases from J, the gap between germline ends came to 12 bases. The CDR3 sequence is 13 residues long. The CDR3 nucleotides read TGTGCCTGGAGTACAGGGACGGGGCAGCCCCAGCATTTT. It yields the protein CAWSTGTGQPQHF.